The 4 T cell receptor beta chains reported below all come from one sample, sequenced in a study of molecular identifiers for immune sequencing clone quantification. TCRdb re-called the PCR reads through MiXCR, storing one row per CDR3 protein. The profile shows about 65,000 distinct CDR3 sequences, less than 20% of them singletons. Material: naive CD8+ T cells from blood, with Jurkat cell RNA spiked in. The subset is: FACS-sorted CD8+CD4-CCR7+CD45RA+ naive T cells. These receptors all come from a human donor in good health. Some libraries in this study had Jurkat cell RNA spiked in.

This clonotype was recorded many times. The rearrangement links TRBV4-1 to TRBJ2-1; D possibly corresponds to TRBD2 (6 bases). This CDR3 region has 15 residues. With 4 bases removed from V and 8 bases from J, the gap between germline ends came to 18 bases. Looked up from germline, CDR1 is MGHRA and CDR2 is YSYEKL. DNA for the CDR3: TGCGCCAGCAGCCCAGAACGGGGGACCCGTGATGAGCAGTTCTTC. The encoded protein is CASSPERGTRDEQFF.

In its sample, this clonotype was seen many times. The chain links TRBV20-1 to TRBJ2-7, with D unclear. V lost 0 bases, J lost 3 bases, and 9 bases lay in between. Germline assignment: CDR1 DFQATT and CDR2 SNEGSKA (reference sequence). The CDR3 has 13 residues. This CDR3 is CSARDRSLYEQYF. The CDR3 DNA is TGCAGTGCTAGAGATCGTTCACTCTACGAGCAGTACTTC.

This clonotype was picked up many times. The gene calls are TRBV29-1 and TRBJ2-6, with D hard to call. Trimming cost V 4 bases and J 1 base, with 14 bases left between them. The germline V gene encodes CDR1 SQVTM and CDR2 ANQGSEA. This CDR3 is 16 amino acids long. CDR3 nucleotides: TGCAGCGTTGGTACCCTTATGGGATCTGGGGCCAACGTCCTGACTTTC. It yields the protein CSVGTLMGSGANVLTF.

This clonotype was seen repeatedly, ten times or more. The chain employs TRBV7-8 and TRBJ2-7; D is perhaps TRBD1 (6 bases). Per the germline V gene, CDR1 is SGHVS and CDR2 is FQNEAQ. The length of the CDR3 is 15 residues. V was trimmed by 2 bases and J by 2 bases, leaving 13 bases between them. The CDR3 bases are TGTGCCAGCAGCTTATATTCCGGGACAACCTACGAGCAGTACTTC. As protein: CASSLYSGTTYEQYF.